The entry below describes one T cell receptor (beta chain). The antigen is undetermined. Primers: 60 Vbeta forward and 13 Jbeta reverse. Produced via immunoSEQ multiplex PCR; TCRdb's table is partial and in-frame only. Of roughly 160,000 clones in the sample, 80% were seen once. This sample was included in a study of cytomegalovirus exposure and HLA in healthy donors. Overall study findings and caveats: According to the study, roughly 180 TCR beta chains were cytomegalovirus-associated.

This receptor was taken from a woman between 50 and 59 years old in good health and CMV-seronegative. Material for sequencing was PBMCs.

The CDR3 region has the DNA TGTGCCAGCAGCCAGGTCTGGGGGGAACTCCAAGAGACCCAGTACTTC. Amino acids: CASSQVWGELQETQYF. This rearrangement joins TRBV7-9 to TRBJ2-5; D may be TRBD2 (6 bases). Germline values: CDR1 SEHNR, CDR2 FQNEAQ (reference sequence). The CDR3 covers 16 residues. The ends were cut back, 5 bases at V and 1 base at J, with 17 bases in the middle.